This T cell receptor (beta chain) comes out of a study of OX40 agonist ivuxolimab in advanced cancers. Study-wide background: Melanoma, hepatocellular carcinoma, head and neck or renal cell cancer occurred in dose-escalation patients. Having had anti-PD-1, anti-PD-L1 or anti-CTLA-4 therapy before was allowed, and around 39% had some. Points from the study as a whole: Individuals who were partial responders at 0.1-3.0 mg/kg had clonal expansion that ranked among the lowest.

The protocol was immunoSEQ multiplex PCR, while the TCRdb copy is restricted to in-frame clones and leaves out a portion. Of 70,000 or so clones listed, 65% to 85% are singletons. A word on this clone: Its specificity is not known.

The CDR3 has 13 amino acids. The V gene lost 8 bases and the J gene lost 7 bases, with 15 bases spanning the gap. CDR1 is MDHEN and CDR2 is SYDVKM in the germline V gene. Patients with autoimmune history or systemic immunosuppression were excluded. The sequencing used CD4+ or CD8+ T cells sorted from blood, collected in a trial of the OX40 agonist ivuxolimab. This rearrangement joins TRBV28 to TRBJ1-5; D perhaps matches TRBD1 (6 bases). This clonotype was obtained from an adult with an advanced solid tumor such as melanoma, head and neck, liver or kidney cancer. CDR3: CASRGGGVQPQHF. CDR3 DNA sequence: TGTGCCAGCCGAGGGGGAGGGGTCCAGCCCCAGCATTTT.